This T cell receptor (beta chain) comes out of a study of T-cell reconstitution after alpha-beta-depleted transplantation in children. Study conclusions and caveats: Expanded clones from the graft, numbering several hundred, reportedly supplied alpha-beta T cells about two months after transplant. Newly made T cells mostly supplied T-cell counts and diversity one year after transplant.

This CDR3 is 16 amino acids long. The germline CDR1 and CDR2 sequences are SEHNR and FQNEAQ (reference sequence). The junction had 12 bases not matched to a gene; V was cut back by 4 bases and J by 4 bases. This clonotype was detected a few times. As yet, its antigen is unknown. It was with unique molecular identifiers that the TCRbeta library was prepared. MiXCR, applied by TCRdb to the PCR reads, yields one record per CDR3 protein. This table holds around 670,000 distinct CDR3 sequences, roughly 13% found once. This TCR was recovered from a girl under 10 years old with congenital amegakaryocytic thrombocytopenia, due to receive a stem cell transplant. This specimen consisted of PBMCs, obtained before TCRalphabeta/CD19-depleted stem cell transplant. The rearrangement joins TRBV7-9 to TRBJ1-2; TRBD1 matches at 7 bases. CDR3 protein: CASSSAWDSAFYGYTF. CDR3 nucleotide sequence: TGTGCCAGCAGCTCGGCCTGGGACAGCGCCTTCTATGGCTACACCTTC.